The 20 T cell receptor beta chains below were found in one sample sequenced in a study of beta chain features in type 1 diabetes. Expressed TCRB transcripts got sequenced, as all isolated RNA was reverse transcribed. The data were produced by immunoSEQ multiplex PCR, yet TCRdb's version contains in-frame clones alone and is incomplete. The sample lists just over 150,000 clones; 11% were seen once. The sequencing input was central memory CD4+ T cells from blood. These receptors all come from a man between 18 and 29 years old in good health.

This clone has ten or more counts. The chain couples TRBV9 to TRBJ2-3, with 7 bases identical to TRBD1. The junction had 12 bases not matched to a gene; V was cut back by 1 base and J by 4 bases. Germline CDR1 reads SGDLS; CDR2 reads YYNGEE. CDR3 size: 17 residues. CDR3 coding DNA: TGTGCCAGCAGCGTAAGTGCCAGGGGGAACGGTGCAGATACGCAGTATTTT. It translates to CASSVSARGNGADTQYF.

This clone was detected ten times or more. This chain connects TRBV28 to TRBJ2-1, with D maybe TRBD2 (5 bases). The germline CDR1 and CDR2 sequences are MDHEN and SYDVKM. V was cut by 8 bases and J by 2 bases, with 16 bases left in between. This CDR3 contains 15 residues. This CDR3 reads CASGPGGAAYNEQFF. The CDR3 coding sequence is TGTGCCAGCGGACCCGGAGGAGCGGCCTACAATGAGCAGTTCTTC.

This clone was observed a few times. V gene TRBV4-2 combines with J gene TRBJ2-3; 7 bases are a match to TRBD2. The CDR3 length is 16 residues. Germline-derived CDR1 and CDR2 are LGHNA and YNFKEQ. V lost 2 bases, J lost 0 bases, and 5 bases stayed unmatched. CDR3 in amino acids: CASSQLWEGSTDTQYF. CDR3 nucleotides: TGTGCCAGCAGCCAACTATGGGAGGGAAGCACAGATACGCAGTATTTT.

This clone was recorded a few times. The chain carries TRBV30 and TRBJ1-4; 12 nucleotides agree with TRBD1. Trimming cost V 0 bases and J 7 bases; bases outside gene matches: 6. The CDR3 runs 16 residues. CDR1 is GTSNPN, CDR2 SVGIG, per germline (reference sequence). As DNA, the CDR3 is TGTGCCTGGAGTGTAGGGGACAGGGGGCTCACTGAAAAACTGTTTTTT. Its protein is CAWSVGDRGLTEKLFF.

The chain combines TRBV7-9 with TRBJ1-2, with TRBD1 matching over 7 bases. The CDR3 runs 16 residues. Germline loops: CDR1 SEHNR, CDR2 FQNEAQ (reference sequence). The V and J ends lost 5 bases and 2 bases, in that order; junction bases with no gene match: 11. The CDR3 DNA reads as TGTGCCAGCAGCCTCACAGCACGACAGGGAAACTATGGCTACACCTTC. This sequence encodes CASSLTARQGNYGYTF.

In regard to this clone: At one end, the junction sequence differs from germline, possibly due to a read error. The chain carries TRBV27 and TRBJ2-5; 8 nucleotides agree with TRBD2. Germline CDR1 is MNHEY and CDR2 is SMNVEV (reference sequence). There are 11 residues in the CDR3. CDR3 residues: CASSSRTGGDF. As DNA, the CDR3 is TGTGCCAGCAGTTCCCGGACGGGGGGGGACTTC.

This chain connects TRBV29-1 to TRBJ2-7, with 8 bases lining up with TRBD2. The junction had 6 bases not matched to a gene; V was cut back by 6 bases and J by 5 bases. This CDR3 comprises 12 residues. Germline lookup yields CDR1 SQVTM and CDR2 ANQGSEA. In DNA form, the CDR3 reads TGCAGCGTCTCGGGAGGGGTGGACGAGCAGTACTTC. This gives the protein CSVSGGVDEQYF.

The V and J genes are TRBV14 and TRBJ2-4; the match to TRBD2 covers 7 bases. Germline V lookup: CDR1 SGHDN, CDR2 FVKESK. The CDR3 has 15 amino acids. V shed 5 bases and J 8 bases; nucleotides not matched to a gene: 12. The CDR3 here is CASSSLGLGGDIQYF. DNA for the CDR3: TGTGCCAGCAGCTCCTTGGGCCTGGGAGGGGACATTCAGTACTTC.

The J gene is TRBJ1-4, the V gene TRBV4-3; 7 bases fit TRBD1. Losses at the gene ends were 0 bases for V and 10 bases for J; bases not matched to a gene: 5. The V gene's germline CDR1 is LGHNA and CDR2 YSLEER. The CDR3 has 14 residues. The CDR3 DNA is TGCGCCAGCAGCCAAGATCAGGGGGTAGGAAAACTGTTTTTT. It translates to CASSQDQGVGKLFF.

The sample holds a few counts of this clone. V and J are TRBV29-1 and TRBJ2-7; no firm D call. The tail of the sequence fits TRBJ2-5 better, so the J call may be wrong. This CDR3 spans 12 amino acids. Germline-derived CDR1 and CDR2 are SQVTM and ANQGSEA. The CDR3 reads CSVGAEEETQYF. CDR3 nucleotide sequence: TGCAGCGTTGGGGCGGAAGAAGAGACCCAGTACTTC.

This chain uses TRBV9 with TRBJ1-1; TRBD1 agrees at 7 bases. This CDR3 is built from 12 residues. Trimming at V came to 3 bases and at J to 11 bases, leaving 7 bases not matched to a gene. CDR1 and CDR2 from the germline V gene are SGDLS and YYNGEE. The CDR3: CASSAGGTEAFF. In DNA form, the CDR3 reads TGTGCCAGCAGCGCAGGGGGTACCGAGGCTTTCTTT.

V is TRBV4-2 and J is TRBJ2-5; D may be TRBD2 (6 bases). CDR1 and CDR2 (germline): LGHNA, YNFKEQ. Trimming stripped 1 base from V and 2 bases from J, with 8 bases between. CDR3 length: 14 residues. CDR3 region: CASSQGTTQETQYF. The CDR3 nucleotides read TGTGCCAGCAGCCAAGGGACTACACAAGAGACCCAGTACTTC.

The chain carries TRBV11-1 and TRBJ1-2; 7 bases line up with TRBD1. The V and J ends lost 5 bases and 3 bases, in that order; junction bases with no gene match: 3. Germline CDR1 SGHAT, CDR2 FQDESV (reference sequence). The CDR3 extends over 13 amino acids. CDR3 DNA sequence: TGTGCCAGCAGCCCCACAGGGGACTATGGCTACACCTTC. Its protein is CASSPTGDYGYTF.

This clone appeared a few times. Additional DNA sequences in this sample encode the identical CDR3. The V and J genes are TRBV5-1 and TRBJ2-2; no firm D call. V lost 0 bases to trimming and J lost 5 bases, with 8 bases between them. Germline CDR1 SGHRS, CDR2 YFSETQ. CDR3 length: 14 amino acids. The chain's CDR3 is CASSLAGSTGELFF. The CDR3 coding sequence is TGCGCCAGCAGCTTGGCCGGCAGTACCGGGGAGCTGTTTTTT. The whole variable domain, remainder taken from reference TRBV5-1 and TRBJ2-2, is KAGVTQTPRYLIKTRGQQVTLSCSPISGHRSVSWYQQTPGQGLQFLFEYFSETQRNKGNFPGRFSGRQFSNSRSEMNVSTLELGDSALYLCASSLAGSTGELFFGEGSRLTVL.

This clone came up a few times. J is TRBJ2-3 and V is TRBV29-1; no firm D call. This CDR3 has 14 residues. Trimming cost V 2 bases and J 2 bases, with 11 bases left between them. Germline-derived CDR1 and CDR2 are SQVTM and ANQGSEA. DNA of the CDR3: TGCAGCGTTGAAAGGGCGGCTCACACAGATACGCAGTATTTT. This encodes CSVERAAHTDTQYF.

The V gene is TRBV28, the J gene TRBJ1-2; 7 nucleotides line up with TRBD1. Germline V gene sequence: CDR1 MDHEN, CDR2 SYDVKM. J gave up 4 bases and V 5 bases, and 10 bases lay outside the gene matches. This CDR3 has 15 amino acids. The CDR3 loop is CASSPADRDSYGYTF. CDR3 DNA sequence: TGTGCCAGCAGTCCCGCTGACCGGGACAGCTATGGCTACACCTTC.

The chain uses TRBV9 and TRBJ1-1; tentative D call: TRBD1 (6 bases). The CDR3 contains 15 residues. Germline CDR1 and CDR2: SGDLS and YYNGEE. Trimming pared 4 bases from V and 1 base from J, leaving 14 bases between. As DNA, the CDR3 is TGTGCCAGCAGCCCCAATGGACAGACGAACACTGAAGCTTTCTTT. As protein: CASSPNGQTNTEAFF.

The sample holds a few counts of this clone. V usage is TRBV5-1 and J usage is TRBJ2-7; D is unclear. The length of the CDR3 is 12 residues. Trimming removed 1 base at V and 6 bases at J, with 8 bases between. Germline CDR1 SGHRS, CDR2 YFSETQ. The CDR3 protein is CASSLQGFEQYF. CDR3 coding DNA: TGCGCCAGCAGCTTGCAAGGGTTCGAGCAGTACTTC.

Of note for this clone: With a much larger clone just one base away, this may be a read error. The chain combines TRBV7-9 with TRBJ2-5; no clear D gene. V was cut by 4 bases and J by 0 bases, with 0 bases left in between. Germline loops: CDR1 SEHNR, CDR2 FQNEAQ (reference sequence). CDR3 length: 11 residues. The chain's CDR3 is CASSYQETQYF. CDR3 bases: TGTGCCAGCAGCTACCAAGAGACCCAGTACTTC.

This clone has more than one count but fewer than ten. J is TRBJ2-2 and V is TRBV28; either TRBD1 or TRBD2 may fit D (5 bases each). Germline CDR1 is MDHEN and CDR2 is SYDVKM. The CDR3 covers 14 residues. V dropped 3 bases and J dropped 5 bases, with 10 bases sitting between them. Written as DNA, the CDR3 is TGTGCCAGCAGTTTCCCGGGGCAAACCGGGGAGCTGTTTTTT. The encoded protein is CASSFPGQTGELFF.